Listed here are 21 T cell receptor beta chains from one sample, sequenced in a study of PD-1 blockade in classical Hodgkin lymphoma. Profiled with immunoSEQ multiplex PCR; TCRdb holds only in-frame clones, not every one. The sample shows 11,000 to 15,000 clones, roughly 82% of them seen only once. Each patient's relapse followed autologous stem cell transplantation, and brentuximab vedotin exposure varied. Sequences were derived from peripheral blood mononuclear cells (PBMCs), sampled at baseline. The receptors here all came from a human donor with classical Hodgkin lymphoma.

The rearrangement links TRBV7-2 to TRBJ2-5; a possible D gene is TRBD2 (6 bases). V was pared by 5 bases and J by 0 bases, with 10 bases between. The germline gives CDR1 SGHTA, CDR2 FQGNSA. This CDR3 region has 14 residues. Here the CDR3 reads CASSPGTYQETQYF. The CDR3 DNA reads as TGTGCCAGCAGCCCAGGGACTTACCAAGAGACCCAGTACTTC. Using reference TRBV7-2 and TRBJ2-5 for the parts outside the CDR3, the full variable domain is GAGVSQSPSNKVTEKGKDVELRCDPISGHTALYWYRQSLGQGLEFLIYFQGNSAPDKSGLPSDRFSAERTGGSVSTLTIQRTQQEDSAVYLCASSPGTYQETQYFGPGTRLLVL.

This sequence joins TRBV19 and TRBJ1-1; the D gene is possibly TRBD1 (5 bases). The CDR3 is 12 amino acids. Germline lookup yields CDR1 LNHDA and CDR2 SQIVND (reference sequence). The V and J ends lost 5 bases and 6 bases respectively, with 10 bases between them. The CDR3 nucleotides are TGTGCCAGTAGTGAGGGGCTGCCTGAAGCTTTCTTT. Protein sequence: CASSEGLPEAFF. Filled out from reference TRBV19 and TRBJ1-1, the complete variable domain reads DGGITQSPKYLFRKEGQNVTLSCEQNLNHDAMYWYRQDPGQGLRLIYYSQIVNDFQKGDIAEGYSVSREKKESFPLTVTSAQKNPTAFYLCASSEGLPEAFFGQGTRLTVV.

V and J are TRBV7-3 and TRBJ1-2; 9 positions match TRBD1. The V segment lost 5 bases and the J segment 5 bases; nucleotides outside the gene matches: 9. Germline V gives CDR1 SGHTA, CDR2 FQGTGA. This CDR3 contains 15 residues. The CDR3 sequence is CASSQSGTGLYGYTF. DNA for the CDR3: TGTGCCAGCAGCCAATCCGGGACAGGGCTTTATGGCTACACCTTC.

The chain carries TRBV19 and TRBJ2-1; 8 bases are shared with TRBD1. The germline V gene encodes CDR1 LNHDA and CDR2 SQIVND (reference sequence). The junction had 10 bases not matched to a gene; V was cut back by 11 bases and J by 4 bases. There are 14 residues in the CDR3. CDR3 region: CAAGQGQSYNEQFF. The CDR3 nucleotides are TGTGCCGCCGGACAGGGTCAATCGTACAATGAGCAGTTCTTC.

The chain links TRBV7-2 to TRBJ2-2; no definite D call. The CDR3 is 15 residues long. Germline CDR1 is SGHTA and CDR2 is FQGNSA. V lost 1 base and J lost 7, with 13 bases in between. CDR3 protein: CASSLGVAFGGELFF. The DNA for the CDR3 is TGTGCCAGCAGCTTAGGTGTAGCTTTCGGCGGGGAGCTGTTTTTT.

A few counts support this clone. V and J are TRBV5-1 and TRBJ2-2, with D possibly TRBD1 on 5 matching bases. Per germline, CDR1 SGHRS and CDR2 YFSETQ. Between the trimmed V and J ends, which lost 0 bases and 1 base, there was a span of 19 bases. The CDR3 has 19 amino acids. The CDR3 coding sequence is TGCGCCAGCAGCTTGGCCTACAGTAGGACACTCAAGAACACCGGGGAGCTGTTTTTT. This gives the protein CASSLAYSRTLKNTGELFF.

In DNA form, the CDR3 reads TGTGCTAGTGGTTTTTCAGAATACAATGAGCAGTTCTTC. This sequence encodes CASGFSEYNEQFF. The chain joins TRBV12-5 to TRBJ2-1; D gene ambiguous. V shed 3 bases and J shed 4 bases, with 7 bases lying between them. Germline lookup yields CDR1 LGHNT and CDR2 FRNRAP. The CDR3 length is 13 residues.

The chain recombines TRBV7-2 with TRBJ1-2, with a possible D match to TRBD1 (6 bases). In germline, CDR1 is SGHTA, CDR2 FQGNSA. Trimming took off 3 bases at V and 1 base at J, with 12 bases between the two ends. The CDR3 has 15 amino acids. The DNA of the CDR3 is TGTGCCAGCAGCTTTGACAGGAGTTATAACTATGGCTACACCTTC. Protein sequence: CASSFDRSYNYGYTF.

The chain employs TRBV4-1 and TRBJ2-1; 10 bases align to TRBD2. CDR1 and CDR2 (germline): MGHRA, YSYEKL. This CDR3 comprises 16 residues. The trim removed 1 base at V and 3 bases at J, leaving 3 bases unmatched. CDR3 in DNA: TGCGCCAGCAGCCAAGTAGCGGGGGGCCTCTACAATGAGCAGTTCTTC. It codes for CASSQVAGGLYNEQFF.

The rearrangement links TRBV10-2 to TRBJ2-5; TRBD1 is a possible D gene (5 bases). There are 13 residues in the CDR3. Germline values: CDR1 WSHSY, CDR2 SAAADI. V lost 0 bases to trimming and J lost 11 bases, with 13 bases between them. CDR3 nucleotide sequence: TGCGCCAGCAGTGAGTCGCCACAGACAGAGCAGTACTTC. Translating it yields CASSESPQTEQYF.

V and J are TRBV9 and TRBJ1-1; 9 bases map to TRBD1. This CDR3 comprises 16 residues. V was clipped by 4 bases and J by 0 bases; unmatched bases: 7. The germline V gene has CDR1 SGDLS and CDR2 YYNGEE. CDR3 nucleotide sequence: TGTGCCAGCAGCCTGACAGGGGGGAATATGAACACTGAAGCTTTCTTT. It specifies CASSLTGGNMNTEAFF.

The chain couples TRBV4-1 to TRBJ1-2; TRBD1 might be the D (6 bases). Trimming shortened V by 0 bases and J by 4 bases, and 12 bases separated the two germline ends. The CDR3 is made up of 15 amino acids. CDR1 MGHRA and CDR2 YSYEKL come from the germline V gene. DNA of the CDR3: TGCGCCAGCAGCCAAGATAGGGGGGCGGGCTATGGCTACACCTTC. Translated, it gives CASSQDRGAGYGYTF.

The chain recombines TRBV9 with TRBJ2-1; D might be TRBD1 or TRBD2, each matching 6 bases. Germline CDR1 is SGDLS and CDR2 is YYNGEE. This CDR3 spans 15 amino acids. With 0 bases removed from V and 6 bases from J, the gap between germline ends came to 13 bases. CDR3 nucleotides: TGTGCCAGCAGCGTAGGTCCTGGAGGGGGCAATGAGCAGTTCTTC. This sequence encodes CASSVGPGGGNEQFF. Full variable domain (missing parts from reference TRBV9 and TRBJ2-1): DSGVTQTPKHLITATGQRVTLRCSPRSGDLSVYWYQQSLDQGLQFLIQYYNGEERAKGNILERFSAQQFPDLHSELNLSSLELGDSALYFCASSVGPGGGNEQFFGPGTRLTVL.

The CDR3 region is CASSGTANYGYTF. Here the CDR3 DNA reads TGTGCCAGCAGCGGGACAGCTAACTATGGCTACACCTTC. The chain uses TRBV2 and TRBJ1-2, with 7 bases that match TRBD1. The germline V gene has CDR1 SNHLY and CDR2 FYNNEI. With V trimmed by 6 bases and J by 0 bases, 1 base remained unmatched. The CDR3 consists of 13 residues. Using reference TRBV2 and TRBJ1-2 for the parts outside the CDR3, the full variable domain is EPEVTQTPSHQVTQMGQEVILRCVPISNHLYFYWYRQILGQKVEFLVSFYNNEISEKSEIFDDQFSVERPDGSNFTLKIRSTKLEDSAMYFCASSGTANYGYTFGSGTRLTVV.

This sequence joins TRBV4-1 and TRBJ2-7; D unresolved. CDR1 is MGHRA, CDR2 YSYEKL, per germline. CDR3 length equals 13 residues. Trimming took 0 bases from V and 3 from J, leaving 6 bases between them. The CDR3 region is CASSQDGYYEQYF. The CDR3 region has the DNA TGCGCCAGCAGCCAAGACGGCTACTACGAGCAGTACTTC.

This clone was seen only once. The chain combines TRBV7-9 with TRBJ2-7; 10 nucleotides line up with TRBD1. Trimming removed 0 bases from V and 7 bases from J; junction bases left unmatched: 6. The CDR3 runs to 15 residues. Looked up from germline, CDR1 is SEHNR and CDR2 is FQNEAQ (reference sequence). CDR3 residues: CASSLATGGSREQYF. Written as DNA, the CDR3 is TGTGCCAGCAGCTTAGCGACAGGGGGCTCTCGGGAGCAGTACTTC.

The rearrangement links TRBV5-6 to TRBJ2-7; a weak D match, TRBD1 (6 bases). This CDR3 has 14 residues. V was cut by 4 bases and J by 4 bases, with 15 bases left in between. The germline gives CDR1 SGHDT, CDR2 YYEEEE. Written as DNA, the CDR3 is TGTGCCAGCAGCACCGAGGGACACTATTACGAGCAGTACTTC. Encoded protein: CASSTEGHYYEQYF.

This chain links TRBV4-3 with TRBJ1-3; 8 bases agree with TRBD1. The germline V gene encodes CDR1 LGHNA and CDR2 YSLEER. This CDR3 contains 15 residues. After removal of 3 bases from V and 3 bases from J, the junction contained 4 bases not matched to a gene. CDR3 bases: TGCGCCAGCAGCCACAATACAGGGGGTGGAAACACCATATATTTT. It yields the protein CASSHNTGGGNTIYF.

The rearrangement links TRBV19 to TRBJ2-7; D is uncertain. The CDR3 has 12 residues. Trimming took off 5 bases at V and 3 bases at J, with 8 bases between the two ends. Germline V gives CDR1 LNHDA, CDR2 SQIVND (reference sequence). CDR3: CASSRGDYEQYF. CDR3 sequence (DNA): TGTGCCAGTAGTCGCGGAGACTACGAGCAGTACTTC.

This clone was observed a few times. The chain combines TRBV7-8 with TRBJ1-2, with unresolved D. Germline values: CDR1 SGHVS, CDR2 FQNEAQ. Trimming pared 2 bases from V and 0 bases from J, leaving 31 bases between. The CDR3 is made up of 22 amino acids. CDR3 protein: CASSLNWIVSALAKRTNYGYTF. The DNA for the CDR3 is TGTGCCAGCAGCTTAAACTGGATAGTGTCAGCACTCGCCAAAAGAACTAACTATGGCTACACCTTC.

CDR3 sequence (DNA): TGTGCCAGCAGTTACAGCGGGAGCCGCACAGATACGCAGTATTTT. Encoded protein: CASSYSGSRTDTQYF. The chain has TRBV9 and TRBJ2-3; 8 nucleotides align to TRBD2. The CDR3 consists of 15 residues. After removal of 5 bases from V and 1 base from J, the junction contained 6 bases not matched to a gene. The germline gives CDR1 SGDLS, CDR2 YYNGEE. Filled out from reference TRBV9 and TRBJ2-3, the complete variable domain reads DSGVTQTPKHLITATGQRVTLRCSPRSGDLSVYWYQQSLDQGLQFLIQYYNGEERAKGNILERFSAQQFPDLHSELNLSSLELGDSALYFCASSYSGSRTDTQYFGPGTRLTVL.